This TCR beta chain was profiled in a study of blood T cell repertoires in COVID-19. Turning to the study itself: Specimens from acute and convalescent COVID-19 originated in the United States, Italy and Spain. Sources were T cells, B-cell-depleted T cells, or PBMCs; the material itself was cDNA or gDNA.

Between the trimmed V and J ends, which lost 0 bases and 6 bases, there was a span of 15 bases. Germline lookup yields CDR1 SGHDN and CDR2 FVKESK. This CDR3 has 17 amino acids. In the original workflow: Amplification from reference gene primers served as the basis for estimated nucleated cell counts. Clones were read by immunoSEQ multiplex PCR, and TCRdb kept only the in-frame ones, dropping some. V, J and clone size are those of that table, while D and trimming were read from the DNA. The sample yields over 20,000 clones, approximately 86% seen once. The clonotype comes from a man aged 70-80 years with acute or convalescent COVID-19. Sequences were obtained from peripheral blood. The J gene is TRBJ2-6, the V gene TRBV14; D possibly corresponds to TRBD1 (5 bases). CDR3 amino acids: CASSQERQGWAANVLTF. The CDR3 DNA reads TGTGCCAGCAGCCAAGAGAGGCAGGGTTGGGCGGCCAACGTCCTGACTTTC.